The clone carrying this T cell receptor (beta chain) has only one observation. Its matching antigen is unknown. The entry originates in a study of Ad26.COV2.S vaccination and SARS-CoV-2 variants. Study-wide results and limits: Reports say spike-specific CD8+ and CD4+ T cell responses covered substantial breadth after vaccination. For non-spike TCRs, breadth in vaccine recipients resembled that in placebo recipients.

Clones were sequenced by immunoSEQ multiplex PCR, and TCRdb holds only the in-frame ones, with some missing. The sample yields roughly 500,000 clones, roughly 87% seen once. CDR3 length: 14 residues. Germline values: CDR1 SGHNT, CDR2 YYREEE (reference sequence). The junction had 8 bases not matched to a gene; V was cut back by 4 bases and J by 5 bases. Treatment reported: some 19 received Ad26.COV2.S at low or high dose, single or two shots; 5 received placebo; per-sample allocation not given. The samples date from day 63 after the first vaccine or placebo injection. Donation was by an adult aged 18-55 years who was in Boston. As its vector, the vaccine had Ad26, which expressed Wuhan-strain SARS-CoV-2 spike.

The TCR originated in a person aged 18 to 59 who received the Ad26.COV2.S COVID-19 vaccine or a placebo. This specimen consisted of peripheral blood, obtained in a trial of Ad26.COV2.S vaccine versus placebo. The V call is TRBV5-4, the J call TRBJ2-5, with 7 bases lining up with TRBD2. The CDR3 region is CASSPISGRETQYF. The CDR3 region has the DNA TGTGCCAGCAGCCCAATTAGCGGGCGGGAGACCCAGTACTTC.